Below, 11 T cell receptor beta chains from the same sample are listed, as sequenced in a study of response to subunit inactivated influenza vaccine (dated by TCRdb to the late 2010s). The time point tag for this specimen amounts to: 45 days after influenza vaccine administration. The library was produced with RT-PCR. Data came from an Illumina HiSeq 2500. TCRdb applied fastp at Q25 and MiXCR to the public reads, then kept only in-frame beta chains. A single entry per CDR3 protein holds the most common genes and DNA from its merged rows. In all, the sample holds 430,000 or so distinct CDR3 sequences, and approximately 11% of those were seen once. The ten largest clones add up to approximately 12% of the sample. Sequenced material: PBMCs from blood, taken more than 35 days after vaccination. The receptor set was obtained from a man aged 50 to 59 who received an inactivated influenza vaccine. Donor details come from another sample of the same person, matched by shared clones.

This chain links TRBV4-3 with TRBJ2-7; TRBD2 matches at 9 bases. Germline V gene lookup returns CDR1 LGHNA and CDR2 YSLEER. The CDR3 spans 16 residues. Germline trimming cut 1 base from V and 2 bases from J; bases unmatched to any gene: 6. The CDR3 loop reads CASSQVVGLAPYEQYF. The CDR3 nucleotides read TGCGCCAGCAGCCAAGTGGTTGGACTAGCGCCCTACGAGCAGTACTTC.

This clonotype appeared a few times. The chain employs TRBV20-1 and TRBJ2-7; TRBD2 is a possible D gene (5 bases). The V gene lost 5 bases and the J gene lost 0 bases, with 17 bases spanning the gap. Germline V gene sequence: CDR1 DFQATT, CDR2 SNEGSKA (reference sequence). CDR3 size: 15 residues. CDR3 sequence (DNA): TGCAGTGCTGCGGCCTTGAGGGTGAGCTCCTACGAGCAGTACTTC. This translates into CSAAALRVSSYEQYF.

The chain joins TRBV7-2 to TRBJ2-5; 14 nucleotides align to TRBD2. Trimming took 6 bases from V and 4 from J; bases not matched to a gene: 4. Germline V lookup: CDR1 SGHTA, CDR2 FQGNSA. This CDR3 comprises 15 residues. CDR3 coding DNA: TGTGCCAGCAGTCGGACTAGCGGGGGGCTAGAGACCCAGTACTTC. Residues: CASSRTSGGLETQYF.

This rearrangement joins TRBV28 to TRBJ2-7, with D tentatively TRBD2 (6 bases). Germline CDR1 MDHEN, CDR2 SYDVKM. The CDR3 has 14 amino acids. V was shortened by 3 bases and J by 5 bases, with 14 bases between the two germline ends. CDR3 region: CASSFRGASDEQYF. The CDR3 DNA follows: TGTGCCAGCAGTTTTCGCGGGGCTTCGGACGAGCAGTACTTC.

The V and J genes are TRBV6-2 or TRBV6-3 and TRBJ2-1; the match to TRBD1 covers 8 bases. Germline V gene sequence: CDR1 MNHEY, CDR2 SVGEGT. This CDR3 is 20 amino acids long. V was pared by 0 bases and J by 2 bases, with 15 bases of the junction left unmatched. The DNA of the CDR3 is TGTGCCAGCAGTTACTCGTTTGGGGACAGGAACGACGTTCCCTACAATGAGCAGTTCTTC. Translating gives CASSYSFGDRNDVPYNEQFF.

The V call is TRBV11-1, the J call TRBJ1-6, with TRBD1 identical over 7 bases. V shed 1 base, J shed 7 bases, and the junction held 13 bases outside the gene matches. There are 18 residues in the CDR3. Germline V gene sequence: CDR1 SGHAT, CDR2 FQDESV (reference sequence). The CDR3 loop is CASSLVGGATGANSPLHF. The CDR3 DNA reads as TGTGCCAGCAGCTTAGTCGGTGGGGCTACAGGGGCAAATTCACCCCTCCACTTT.

This clonotype was observed a few times. The gene calls are TRBV19 and TRBJ2-3; tentatively, D is TRBD2 (5 bases). The CDR3 spans 10 residues. From germline, CDR1 is LNHDA and CDR2 SQIVND (reference sequence). Trimming removed 10 bases at V and 14 bases at J, with 16 bases between. The CDR3 DNA follows: TGTGCCACCCGGACTGGGCTATGGTATTTT. Residues: CATRTGLWYF.

This clonotype was recorded a few times. The chain employs TRBV15 and TRBJ1-2; D is possibly TRBD1 (5 bases). The CDR3 is made up of 15 amino acids. Between the trimmed V and J ends, which lost 5 bases and 0 bases, there was a span of 13 bases. Germline assignment: CDR1 LNHNV and CDR2 YYDKDF (reference sequence). CDR3 DNA: TGTGCCACCAGCCTGGGGCCGCGAGCTAACTATGGCTACACCTTC. Residues: CATSLGPRANYGYTF.

This clonotype was picked up a small number of times. The rearrangement uses TRBV12-3 or TRBV12-4 and TRBJ2-1; D not resolved. Trimming took off 6 bases at V and 4 bases at J, with 22 bases between the two ends. CDR3 length: 17 residues. This CDR3 reads CASSDFEGLVGYNEQFF. Here the CDR3 DNA reads TGTGCCAGCAGCGACTTCGAAGGGCTGGTCGGATACAATGAGCAGTTCTTC.

This clonotype was seen repeatedly, ten times or more. This sequence joins TRBV29-1 and TRBJ2-3, with 10 bases identical to TRBD2. V trimming: 5 bases; J trimming: 1 base; junction bases outside the gene matches: 6. There are 15 residues in the CDR3. Germline V gives CDR1 SQVTM, CDR2 ANQGSEA. CDR3 in amino acids: CSVNPAGGGTDTQYF. The CDR3 nucleotides read TGCAGCGTTAATCCAGCGGGAGGGGGCACAGATACGCAGTATTTT.

This clonotype has just a few counts. The genes are TRBV27 and TRBJ2-5, with no clear D. V was clipped by 3 bases and J by 3 bases, with 8 bases between them. The V gene's germline CDR1 is MNHEY and CDR2 SMNVEV (reference sequence). The CDR3 contains 13 residues. The CDR3 sequence is CASSFVGEETQYF. CDR3 coding DNA: TGTGCCAGCAGTTTTGTGGGTGAAGAGACCCAGTACTTC.